The entry below gives a single T cell receptor (beta chain) sequence along with its context. These data belong to a study of blood T cell repertoires in COVID-19. On the study more broadly: T cells, B-cell-depleted T cells, or PBMCs supplied cDNA or gDNA.

Data came from immunoSEQ multiplex PCR; TCRdb stores just in-frame clones and leaves some out. The sample consists of fewer than 120,000 clones, roughly nine tenths of them appearing once. The CDR3 has 15 amino acids. CDR1 is SGHNT and CDR2 is YYREEE in the germline V gene (reference sequence). J gave up 0 bases and V 4 bases, and 6 bases lay outside the gene matches. The clonotype comes from a human donor in a cohort sampled during active COVID-19. The sample was peripheral blood. The V call is TRBV5-4, the J call TRBJ2-7; TRBD1 aligns across 8 bases. The CDR3 coding sequence is TGTGCCAGCAGCCCTCGACAGGGGAGCTCCTACGAGCAGTACTTC. Amino acid sequence: CASSPRQGSSYEQYF.